This T cell receptor beta chain derives from a study of post-analysis software for immune sequencing data. Study-wide context: Relapsing-remitting, secondary progressive and progressive-relapsing multiple sclerosis were all included among the disease courses.

Overall study results and limits: Roughly 5 TRBV segments (TRBV5-6, TRBV5-1 and TRBV20-1 among them) occurred more frequently in patients than in controls. Normalized Chao1 diversity was significantly lower in multiple sclerosis patients than in controls.

CDR3 length: 15 amino acids. The germline V gene encodes CDR1 LGHDT and CDR2 YNNKEL (reference sequence). A remark on this clonotype: Its antigen is still unknown.

Presence of unique molecular identifiers characterized the TCR beta cDNA libraries. TCRdb processed the PCR reads anew with MiXCR; each CDR3 protein has one entry. This sample has some 800,000 distinct CDR3 sequences, with around 46% found just once. The V call is TRBV3-1, the J call TRBJ2-5; 8 bases are a match to TRBD2. The DNA end is more similar to TRBJ2-7, so the J call may be wrong. The receptor was derived from a girl between 10 and 17 years old with multiple sclerosis. The sequencing sample was made of blood. Here the CDR3 reads CASSHSSGSGYEQYF. The DNA of the CDR3 is TGTGCCAGCAGCCACTCCAGCGGGAGTGGCTACGAGCAGTACTTC.